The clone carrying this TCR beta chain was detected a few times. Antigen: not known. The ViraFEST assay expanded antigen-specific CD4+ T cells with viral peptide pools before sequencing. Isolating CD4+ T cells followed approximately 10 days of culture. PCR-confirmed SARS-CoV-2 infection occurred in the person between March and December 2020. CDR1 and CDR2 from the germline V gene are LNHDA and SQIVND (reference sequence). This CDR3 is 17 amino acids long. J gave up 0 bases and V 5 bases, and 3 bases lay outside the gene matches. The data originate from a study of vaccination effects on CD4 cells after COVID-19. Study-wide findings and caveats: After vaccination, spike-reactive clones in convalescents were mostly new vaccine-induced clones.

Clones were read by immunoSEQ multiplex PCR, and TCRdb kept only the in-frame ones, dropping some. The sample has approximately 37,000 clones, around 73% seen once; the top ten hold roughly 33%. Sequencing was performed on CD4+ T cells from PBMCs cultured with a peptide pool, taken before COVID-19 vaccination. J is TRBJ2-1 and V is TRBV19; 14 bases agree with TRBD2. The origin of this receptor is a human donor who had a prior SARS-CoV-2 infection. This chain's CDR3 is CASSLTSGRVSYNEQFF. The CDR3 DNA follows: TGTGCCAGTAGTTTGACTAGCGGGAGGGTCTCCTACAATGAGCAGTTCTTC.